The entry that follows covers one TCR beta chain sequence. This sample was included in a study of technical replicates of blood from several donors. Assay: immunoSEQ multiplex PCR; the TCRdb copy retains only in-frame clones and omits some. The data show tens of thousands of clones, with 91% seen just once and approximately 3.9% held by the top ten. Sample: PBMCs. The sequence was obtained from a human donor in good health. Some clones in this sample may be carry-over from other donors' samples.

CDR3: CASSLGLMTKSSGNTIYF. The CDR3, as DNA: TGTGCCAGCAGCTTAGGGCTTATGACAAAGAGCTCTGGAAACACCATATATTTT. This chain uses TRBV7-3 with TRBJ1-3; D is uncertain. Trimming pared 2 bases from V and 0 bases from J, leaving 17 bases between. The V gene's germline CDR1 is SGHTA and CDR2 FQGTGA. The CDR3 is 18 amino acids.